These 24 T cell receptor beta chains came from one sample sequenced in a study of lymphopenia after photon versus proton radiotherapy. Some clones are missing from TCRdb's copy, which holds only in-frame ones; the method was immunoSEQ multiplex PCR. The sample has about 45,000 clones, less than 90% seen once. The specimen comprised peripheral blood, sampled from a patient treated with photon-based radiotherapy. These TCRs come from a middle-aged man with gastric cancer.

The chain couples TRBV4-1 to TRBJ2-7; unclear D gene. CDR3 length equals 14 residues. Germline assignment: CDR1 MGHRA and CDR2 YSYEKL. Trimming cost V 1 base and J 1 base, with 8 bases left between them. The CDR3 spells CASSQGIRSYEQYF. The CDR3 region has the DNA TGCGCCAGCAGCCAAGGAATCAGATCCTACGAGCAGTACTTC.

The chain has TRBV4-3 and TRBJ1-1; perhaps TRBD1 as D (5 bases). The CDR3 spans 14 residues. Germline V gives CDR1 LGHNA, CDR2 YSLEER. Trimming left V 4 bases short and J 0 bases short, with 9 bases between. Here the CDR3 reads CASSPARVNTEAFF. CDR3 nucleotides: TGCGCCAGCAGCCCGGCCAGGGTGAACACTGAAGCTTTCTTT.

The V and J genes are TRBV6-6 and TRBJ1-1; D remains unclear. This CDR3 has 15 amino acids. V lost 4 bases and J 9 bases, leaving 21 bases between the germline ends. Germline V gene sequence: CDR1 MNHNY, CDR2 SVGAGI (reference sequence). The CDR3 DNA sequence: TGTGCCAGCAGTTCCACTACCCCTGGCACGAGTAAAGCTTTCTTT. This gives the protein CASSSTTPGTSKAFF.

This clone appeared once. The chain recombines TRBV25-1 with TRBJ2-1, with D possibly matching TRBD1 (5 bases). The CDR3 contains 14 residues. V was cut by 4 bases and J by 2 bases, with 9 bases left in between. Germline V lookup: CDR1 MGHDK, CDR2 SYGVNS. The CDR3 spells CASSVRAPYNEQFF. DNA for the CDR3: TGTGCCAGCAGTGTCAGGGCGCCCTACAATGAGCAGTTCTTC.

V gene TRBV4-1 combines with J gene TRBJ2-2; D unclear. Germline loops: CDR1 MGHRA, CDR2 YSYEKL. The CDR3 loop spans 15 amino acids. Trimming pared 1 base from V and 2 bases from J, leaving 8 bases between. The CDR3 DNA reads as TGCGCCAGCAGCCAAGGTTCCCATAACACCGGGGAGCTGTTTTTT. Protein product: CASSQGSHNTGELFF.

The chain carries TRBV4-2 and TRBJ2-3; 11 bases are a match to TRBD2. Germline CDR1 is LGHNA and CDR2 is YNFKEQ. V was clipped by 0 bases and J by 2 bases; unmatched bases: 7. CDR3 length equals 18 residues. The CDR3 region has the DNA TGTGCCAGCAGCCAAGACCTAGCGGGGGGCGCCGTCACAGATACGCAGTATTTT. Protein sequence: CASSQDLAGGAVTDTQYF.

This sequence joins TRBV10-3 and TRBJ1-1; D not resolved. CDR3 length: 15 residues. Germline V gene data show CDR1 as ENHRY and CDR2 as SYGVKD. V was shortened by 0 bases and J by 0 bases, with 8 bases between the two germline ends. The CDR3 region is CAISESPGVNTEAFF. The CDR3 DNA is TGTGCCATCAGTGAGTCTCCCGGGGTGAACACTGAAGCTTTCTTT.

The rearrangement joins TRBV18 to TRBJ1-2; maybe TRBD1 (5 bases). The germline V gene encodes CDR1 KGHSH and CDR2 LQKENI. The CDR3 consists of 15 residues. V shed 0 bases and J shed 5 bases, with 13 bases lying between them. The CDR3 protein is CASSPPQGGRYGYTF. In nucleotides, the CDR3 is TGTGCCAGCTCACCACCTCAGGGAGGTCGTTATGGCTACACCTTC.

This chain connects TRBV12-5 to TRBJ1-4; TRBD1 might be the D (5 bases). The V gene lost 6 bases and the J gene lost 7 bases, with 12 bases spanning the gap. Germline CDR1 LGHNT, CDR2 FRNRAP. CDR3 length: 13 amino acids. CDR3 in amino acids: CASGPGHREKLFF. The CDR3 nucleotides are TGTGCTAGTGGCCCCGGACACCGTGAAAAACTGTTTTTT.

This clone was found once. The chain's CDR3 is CASSQAGSNEKLFF. The CDR3, as DNA: TGTGCCAGCAGCCAAGCAGGGTCTAATGAAAAACTGTTTTTT. V usage is TRBV4-2 and J usage is TRBJ1-4; TRBD1 might be the D (5 bases). Trimming shortened V by 1 base and J by 3 bases, and 6 bases separated the two germline ends. Germline V lookup: CDR1 LGHNA, CDR2 YNFKEQ. This CDR3 has 14 residues.

This rearrangement joins TRBV5-5 to TRBJ2-2; a weak D match, TRBD1 (6 bases). The germline gives CDR1 SGHKS, CDR2 YYEKEE (reference sequence). The V and J ends lost 4 bases and 2 bases respectively, with 18 bases between them. The CDR3 has 17 amino acids. CDR3: CASSPTTGTLNTGELFF. CDR3 in DNA: TGTGCCAGCAGCCCCACTACCGGGACACTTAACACCGGGGAGCTGTTTTTT.

The chain combines TRBV7-3 with TRBJ1-2; no definite D call. Germline V CDR1 and CDR2: SGHTA, FQGTGA. V was shortened by 2 bases and J by 7 bases, with 20 bases between the two germline ends. The CDR3 has 16 residues. This chain's CDR3 is CASSLGSWSTSSGYTF. CDR3 bases: TGTGCCAGCAGCTTAGGTTCTTGGTCAACAAGCTCTGGCTACACCTTC.

For the CDR3, the DNA is TGTGCCAGCACCCCAGGGGGACACCTCTACGAGCAGTACTTC. Its protein is CASTPGGHLYEQYF. The chain has TRBV6-7 and TRBJ2-7, with 7 bases that match TRBD1. TRBV6-7 is known as an ORF, though its function is uncertain. With 7 bases clipped from V and 3 bases from J, the junction kept 9 bases outside the gene matches. The CDR3 consists of 14 residues.

The J gene is TRBJ1-2, the V gene TRBV29-1; tentatively, D is TRBD1 (5 bases). V was clipped by 0 bases and J by 11 bases, with 10 bases between them. Looked up from germline, CDR1 is SQVTM and CDR2 is ANQGSEA. The CDR3 covers 11 residues. Here the CDR3 reads CSVEDRDGYTF. The CDR3 nucleotides are TGCAGCGTTGAAGATCGGGACGGTTACACCTTC.

The genes are TRBV4-1 and TRBJ1-2, with D maybe TRBD1 (5 bases). Trimming removed 0 bases at V and 4 bases at J, with 15 bases between. The CDR3 sequence is 16 residues long. Germline CDR1 and CDR2: MGHRA and YSYEKL. The CDR3 DNA is TGCGCCAGCAGCCAAGAGCGGGACTCCGGAACCTATGGCTACACCTTC. It translates to CASSQERDSGTYGYTF.

This sequence joins TRBV5-1 and TRBJ2-3, with TRBD2 matching over 7 bases. This CDR3 is built from 15 residues. V dropped 2 bases and J dropped 3; count of bases not matched to a gene: 6. Germline V gene sequence: CDR1 SGHRS, CDR2 YFSETQ. CDR3 sequence: CASSFRGVGTDTQYF. The CDR3 nucleotides read TGCGCCAGCAGCTTCCGGGGGGTCGGGACAGATACGCAGTATTTT.

The V gene is TRBV7-8, the J gene TRBJ2-3; possibly TRBD1 or TRBD2 for D (6 bases each). The CDR3 consists of 16 residues. The V end lost 1 base, the J end lost 2 bases, and 13 bases lay between the germline ends. Germline lookup yields CDR1 SGHVS and CDR2 FQNEAQ. In DNA form, the CDR3 reads TGTGCCAGCAGCTTAGATCCGGGGGCCTCCACAGATACGCAGTATTTT. Amino acid sequence: CASSLDPGASTDTQYF.

This chain connects TRBV5-4 to TRBJ2-5; 7 nucleotides match TRBD1. CDR3 length: 14 amino acids. Trimming at V came to 4 bases and at J to 4 bases, leaving 7 bases not matched to a gene. Germline V gene lookup returns CDR1 SGHNT and CDR2 YYREEE (reference sequence). The CDR3 sequence is CASSQDRTGETQYF. DNA of the CDR3: TGTGCCAGCAGCCAGGACAGGACAGGAGAGACCCAGTACTTC.

V is TRBV10-3 and J is TRBJ1-1; 10 bases agree with TRBD1. The CDR3 spans 14 residues. Trimming took 2 bases from V and 11 from J; bases not matched to a gene: 8. The V gene's germline CDR1 is ENHRY and CDR2 SYGVKD. Written as DNA, the CDR3 is TGTGCCATCAGTGAGGGGACAGGGGCTCGGGAGGCTTTCTTT. As protein: CAISEGTGAREAFF.

The rearrangement joins TRBV11-3 to TRBJ2-2; D ambiguous. The CDR3 is made up of 16 amino acids. The V end was cut by 0 bases, the J end by 0 bases, with 8 bases between. Germline V CDR1 and CDR2: SGHNT, YENEEA. The chain's CDR3 is CASSLDLRANTGELFF. The CDR3 DNA reads TGTGCCAGCAGCTTAGATTTGCGAGCGAACACCGGGGAGCTGTTTTTT.

This chain connects TRBV4-2 to TRBJ1-1; 8 nucleotides agree with TRBD1. V gave up 1 base and J gave up 0 bases; unmatched junction bases: 1. The V gene's germline CDR1 is LGHNA and CDR2 YNFKEQ. This CDR3 contains 15 residues. For the CDR3, the DNA is TGTGCCAGCAGCCAAGTGGGACAGGTGAACACTGAAGCTTTCTTT. Amino acids: CASSQVGQVNTEAFF.

The chain carries TRBV2 and TRBJ1-4, with 8 nucleotides matching TRBD1. V shed 7 bases and J 8 bases; nucleotides not matched to a gene: 6. Per the germline V gene, CDR1 is SNHLY and CDR2 is FYNNEI. The CDR3 extends over 13 amino acids. The CDR3 nucleotides are TGTGCCAGCAACCCGGGACAGGAAGAAAAACTGTTTTTT. Amino acids: CASNPGQEEKLFF.

The gene calls are TRBV19 and TRBJ1-1; 8 bases match TRBD1. Trimming took 9 bases from V and 1 from J; bases not matched to a gene: 7. CDR3 length: 14 residues. Germline CDR1 and CDR2: LNHDA and SQIVND (reference sequence). This CDR3 reads CASFPGQANTEAFF. The CDR3 DNA reads as TGTGCCAGCTTTCCGGGACAGGCGAACACTGAAGCTTTCTTT.

V usage is TRBV27 and J usage is TRBJ1-2, with TRBD1 identical over 9 bases. The CDR3 loop spans 15 amino acids. The germline V gene has CDR1 MNHEY and CDR2 SMNVEV (reference sequence). J was trimmed by 0 bases and V by 6 bases; bases with no gene match: 5. DNA for the CDR3: TGTGCCAGCAGAGGGGGACAGGGCCCTAACTATGGCTACACCTTC. It is translated as CASRGGQGPNYGYTF.